These 9 T cell receptor beta chains were sequenced from one sample in a study of memory B cells and T cells in multiple sclerosis. Profiling relied on immunoSEQ multiplex PCR, and the TCRdb table lists in-frame clones only, not all of them. This repertoire shows roughly 14,000 clones, approximately 69% found once; its top ten account for approximately 2.3%. Sequencing was performed on memory (CD45RO+) CD4+ T cells from blood. The origin of the receptors is a human donor with multiple sclerosis.

The chain has TRBV5-1 and TRBJ2-1; 16 bases align to TRBD2. The CDR3 contains 20 residues. The V and J ends lost 5 bases and 5 bases, in that order; junction bases with no gene match: 16. Germline CDR1 reads SGHRS; CDR2 reads YFSETQ. CDR3: CASRPEGLAGGPSPDNEQFF. The CDR3 DNA reads as TGCGCCAGCAGGCCAGAGGGACTAGCGGGAGGGCCGAGTCCTGACAATGAGCAGTTCTTC.

This clone is labeled medium-sized. This sequence joins TRBV6-6 and TRBJ2-7; 11 bases fit TRBD2. Germline V gene data show CDR1 as MNHNY and CDR2 as SVGAGI (reference sequence). The V and J ends lost 5 bases and 2 bases, in that order; junction bases with no gene match: 8. The CDR3 has 16 amino acids. DNA of the CDR3: TGTGCCAGCAGTAAGGCCCGGACTAGCGGGCCCTACGAGCAGTACTTC. This sequence encodes CASSKARTSGPYEQYF.

The chain recombines TRBV15 with TRBJ1-5; D is possibly TRBD1 (6 bases). In germline, CDR1 is LNHNV, CDR2 YYDKDF (reference sequence). The V end was cut by 1 base, the J end by 3 bases, with 13 bases between. There are 16 residues in the CDR3. This chain's CDR3 is CATSRGDNRANQPQHF. The CDR3, as DNA: TGTGCCACCAGCAGAGGCGACAACAGGGCCAATCAGCCCCAGCATTTT.

DNA of the CDR3: TGCGCCAGCAGCCAAGAGAGTTTGAGGGGGCCCAGGTATAGCAATCAGCCCCAGCATTTT. It translates to CASSQESLRGPRYSNQPQHF. This rearrangement joins TRBV4-1 to TRBJ1-5, with TRBD1 identical over 7 bases. The CDR3 consists of 20 residues. The V and J ends lost 0 bases and 0 bases, in that order; junction bases with no gene match: 14. The germline CDR1 and CDR2 sequences are MGHRA and YSYEKL.

This clone was recorded only once. V usage is TRBV7-2 and J usage is TRBJ2-3; TRBD2 matches at 10 bases. Per germline, CDR1 SGHTA and CDR2 FQGNSA. After removal of 1 base from V and 6 bases from J, the junction contained 4 bases not matched to a gene. The CDR3 is 15 amino acids. As DNA, the CDR3 is TGTGCCAGCAGCTTAGGACTAGCGGGTTCGGATACGCAGTATTTT. Residues: CASSLGLAGSDTQYF.

V and J are TRBV25-1 and TRBJ2-5, with D tentatively TRBD1 (5 bases). Trimming shortened V by 4 bases and J by 5 bases, and 14 bases separated the two germline ends. This CDR3 is 14 amino acids long. Germline-derived CDR1 and CDR2 are MGHDK and SYGVNS. CDR3 DNA sequence: TGTGCCAGCAGTGTCGGACAAGTGTGGGAGACCCAGTACTTC. Translating gives CASSVGQVWETQYF.

The gene calls are TRBV15 and TRBJ1-1; no firm D call. From germline, CDR1 is LNHNV and CDR2 YYDKDF (reference sequence). This CDR3 is 14 amino acids long. V lost 0 bases, J lost 0 bases, and 5 bases lay in between. The CDR3 loop is CATSRDQVNTEAFF. CDR3 DNA: TGTGCCACCAGCAGAGATCAGGTGAACACTGAAGCTTTCTTT.

The V call is TRBV6-1, the J call TRBJ1-1; D perhaps matches TRBD1 (5 bases). Trimming pared 2 bases from V and 4 bases from J, leaving 11 bases between. The germline gives CDR1 MNHNS, CDR2 SASEGT. This CDR3 has 14 residues. In DNA form, the CDR3 reads TGTGCCAGCAGTGAAATGGAGGGACGCACTGAAGCTTTCTTT. It yields the protein CASSEMEGRTEAFF.

The chain has TRBV7-6 and TRBJ2-7; 12 nucleotides line up with TRBD2. CDR3 length: 16 residues. Germline trimming cut 3 bases from V and 3 bases from J; bases unmatched to any gene: 6. CDR1 is SGHVS, CDR2 FNYEAQ, per germline. CDR3 coding DNA: TGTGCCAGCAGCTTGTCTAGCGGGGGGGCCCTCTACGAGCAGTACTTC. Translating gives CASSLSSGGALYEQYF.